The 25 T cell receptor beta chains listed next were all sequenced from one sample in a study of cytomegalovirus exposure and HLA in healthy donors. Amplification used 60 Vbeta primers and 13 Jbeta primers. Generated by immunoSEQ multiplex PCR, the TCRdb table keeps only in-frame clones and is missing some. The sample consists of about 130,000 clones, about four fifths of them appearing once. Sequenced input: PBMCs. The receptor set was obtained from a man younger than 40 in good health and CMV-seronegative.

The chain couples TRBV15 to TRBJ2-5, with D unclear. Per germline, CDR1 LNHNV and CDR2 YYDKDF (reference sequence). There are 15 residues in the CDR3. V was pared by 0 bases and J by 2 bases, with 10 bases between. The CDR3 loop is CATSRDLGPQETQYF. CDR3 DNA: TGTGCCACCAGCAGAGATCTGGGCCCGCAAGAGACCCAGTACTTC.

This clone was counted a single time. This chain links TRBV11-1 with TRBJ2-1; 7 bases map to TRBD2. Losses at the gene ends were 4 bases for V and 12 bases for J; bases not matched to a gene: 12. CDR3 size: 14 residues. Germline V CDR1 and CDR2: SGHAT, FQDESV (reference sequence). The CDR3 sequence is CASSSGRWPFVQFF. The CDR3, as DNA: TGTGCCAGCAGCTCCGGGAGGTGGCCCTTTGTGCAGTTCTTC. Drawing the rest from reference TRBV11-1 and TRBJ2-1, the complete variable domain is EAEVAQSPRYKITEKSQAVAFWCDPISGHATLYWYRQILGQGPELLVQFQDESVVDDSQLPKDRFSAERLKGVDSTLKIQPAELGDSAMYLCASSSGRWPFVQFFGPGTRLTVL.

This chain uses TRBV18 with TRBJ1-1; possibly TRBD1 for D (5 bases). Per the germline V gene, CDR1 is KGHSH and CDR2 is LQKENI. CDR3 size: 14 residues. Trimming removed 5 bases from V and 6 bases from J, with 16 bases in between. Here the CDR3 DNA reads TGTGCCAGCTCATACCACGGGGGTGGTGCTGAAGCTTTCTTT. Amino acid sequence: CASSYHGGGAEAFF.

The chain combines TRBV4-1 with TRBJ2-1; 13 bases fit TRBD2. The CDR3 length is 16 residues. The germline gives CDR1 MGHRA, CDR2 YSYEKL. Trimming removed 2 bases from V and 9 bases from J; junction bases left unmatched: 7. CDR3 region: CASSQPGLAGHGEQFF. The CDR3 DNA sequence: TGCGCCAGCAGCCAACCGGGACTAGCGGGACATGGTGAGCAGTTCTTC.

This chain joins TRBV13 and TRBJ2-7; the D gene is possibly TRBD1 (5 bases). This CDR3 is built from 17 residues. Germline CDR1 reads PRHDT; CDR2 reads FYEKMQ (reference sequence). V was shortened by 2 bases and J by 5 bases, with 22 bases between the two germline ends. The CDR3 loop is CASSLNLKKARGDEQYF. CDR3 nucleotide sequence: TGTGCCAGCAGCTTAAATCTGAAAAAAGCTAGGGGCGACGAGCAGTACTTC.

V and J are TRBV6-6 and TRBJ2-7, with 9 bases lining up with TRBD1. CDR1 is MNHNY, CDR2 SVGAGI, per germline (reference sequence). This CDR3 is 16 amino acids long. V lost 0 bases and J lost 4; bases outside the gene matches: 7. The CDR3 region has the DNA TGTGCCAGCAGTTACTCCGGGACAGGGTTGGGGTACGAGCAGTACTTC. It translates to CASSYSGTGLGYEQYF.

This rearrangement joins TRBV6-5 to TRBJ2-7; D possibly corresponds to TRBD2 (5 bases). The CDR3 contains 14 residues. Germline CDR1 is MNHEY and CDR2 is SVGAGI. V was clipped by 5 bases and J by 1 base, with 12 bases between them. The CDR3 spells CASSINGNSYEQYF. The CDR3 DNA reads as TGTGCCAGCAGTATTAACGGGAATTCCTACGAGCAGTACTTC.

V and J are TRBV6-9 and TRBJ2-2, with TRBD1 matching over 8 bases. This CDR3 comprises 16 residues. V gave up 10 bases and J gave up 0 bases; unmatched junction bases: 10. Per germline, CDR1 MNHGY and CDR2 SVAAGI. For the CDR3, the DNA is TGTGCCAACTTTACAGGGGGGATCTCGAACACCGGGGAGCTGTTTTTT. This translates into CANFTGGISNTGELFF.

The genes are TRBV5-1 and TRBJ1-1, with 8 nucleotides matching TRBD1. V lost 2 bases, J lost 5 bases, and 5 bases stayed unmatched. Per germline, CDR1 SGHRS and CDR2 YFSETQ. The CDR3 totals 14 residues. CDR3 coding DNA: TGCGCCAGCAGCTTTGGACAGGGTGTAACTGAAGCTTTCTTT. This translates into CASSFGQGVTEAFF.

V is TRBV7-2 and J is TRBJ2-3, with a tentative D call TRBD2 (7 bases). Trimming stripped 4 bases from V and 7 bases from J, with 18 bases between. Looked up from germline, CDR1 is SGHTA and CDR2 is FQGNSA. CDR3 length: 15 amino acids. This CDR3 is CASSSRGGGAYTQYF. The DNA of the CDR3 is TGTGCCAGCAGCTCAAGAGGTGGGGGGGCCTATACGCAGTATTTT.

The chain carries TRBV4-2 and TRBJ1-1; no reliable D call. The CDR3 has 14 residues. Germline CDR1 reads LGHNA; CDR2 reads YNFKEQ. V lost 0 bases and J lost 3, with 8 bases in between. CDR3 sequence reads: CASSQDPTYTEAFF. CDR3 bases: TGTGCCAGCAGCCAAGACCCCACATACACTGAAGCTTTCTTT.

The chain joins TRBV5-8 to TRBJ1-1, with D perhaps TRBD1 (6 bases). Per the germline V gene, CDR1 is SGHTS and CDR2 is YDEGEE. The ends were cut back, 0 bases at V and 3 bases at J, with 21 bases in the middle. The CDR3 totals 18 residues. CDR3 in DNA: TGTGCCAGCAGCTTGGTTTTCGGATCGCGGGGGCTGGACACTGAAGCTTTCTTT. Protein sequence: CASSLVFGSRGLDTEAFF.

J is TRBJ1-5 and V is TRBV19, with D possibly being TRBD1 (6 bases). This CDR3 has 16 amino acids. Germline CDR1 and CDR2: LNHDA and SQIVND (reference sequence). Deletions cut 3 bases from V and 3 bases from J, with 15 bases between. In DNA form, the CDR3 reads TGTGCCAGTAGTATGACTTTGGACAGTTACAATCAGCCCCAGCATTTT. Protein: CASSMTLDSYNQPQHF.

The gene calls are TRBV6-5 and TRBJ2-1; no reliable D call. Germline lookup yields CDR1 MNHEY and CDR2 SVGAGI. The V end was cut by 3 bases, the J end by 5 bases, with 8 bases between. The CDR3 covers 13 residues. The CDR3 sequence: CASSYGQDNEQFF. In DNA form, the CDR3 reads TGTGCCAGCAGTTATGGGCAAGACAATGAGCAGTTCTTC.

The rearrangement joins TRBV27 to TRBJ1-1; no clear D gene. The CDR3 contains 8 residues. Germline CDR1 is MNHEY and CDR2 is SMNVEV (reference sequence). Trimming shortened V by 10 bases and J by 6 bases, and 3 bases separated the two germline ends. The CDR3 nucleotides read TGTGCCACCTCTGAAGCTTTCTTT. Protein product: CATSEAFF.

This clone was seen more than once but under ten times. This CDR3 is CASSIGGGGYTEAFF. CDR3 nucleotide sequence: TGTGCCAGTAGTATCGGAGGGGGCGGGTACACTGAAGCTTTCTTT. The chain is built from TRBV19 and TRBJ1-1; 7 bases fit TRBD1. The CDR3 is 15 amino acids. Germline loops: CDR1 LNHDA, CDR2 SQIVND (reference sequence). The V and J ends lost 3 bases and 3 bases, in that order; junction bases with no gene match: 7.

Only a few counts were recorded for this clone. This chain links TRBV25-1 with TRBJ1-1, with unresolved D. The V end was cut by 0 bases, the J end by 4 bases, with 9 bases between. In germline, CDR1 is MGHDK, CDR2 SYGVNS. The CDR3 runs to 14 residues. CDR3 in amino acids: CASSEYQEGTEAFF. The CDR3 DNA reads TGTGCCAGCAGTGAATATCAGGAGGGCACTGAAGCTTTCTTT.

This clone was seen once. The chain has TRBV18 and TRBJ1-5; possibly TRBD1 for D (5 bases). CDR3 length equals 16 residues. CDR1 KGHSH and CDR2 LQKENI come from the germline V gene. The ends were cut back, 2 bases at V and 1 base at J, with 12 bases in the middle. In DNA form, the CDR3 reads TGTGCCAGCTCACCAGGGGCCGGGTTGAGCAATCAGCCCCAGCATTTT. Translated: CASSPGAGLSNQPQHF.

This clone is a singleton in its sample. CDR3 residues: CASSDQGRREKLFF. The CDR3 DNA sequence: TGTGCCAGCAGTGACCAGGGGCGGAGGGAAAAACTGTTTTTT. V is TRBV25-1 and J is TRBJ1-4, with TRBD1 as a possible D gene (6 bases). The CDR3 runs 14 residues. CDR1 is MGHDK, CDR2 SYGVNS, per germline. Trimming took 3 bases from V and 8 from J, leaving 13 bases between them.

V gene TRBV18 combines with J gene TRBJ1-5; 7 bases match TRBD1. The J segment lost 0 bases and the V segment lost 2 bases, leaving 10 bases of the junction unmatched. This CDR3 comprises 18 residues. Germline CDR1 and CDR2: KGHSH and LQKENI. CDR3 sequence: CASSPRGPPLYSNQPQHF. In nucleotides, the CDR3 is TGTGCCAGCTCACCAAGGGGGCCCCCCCTCTATAGCAATCAGCCCCAGCATTTT.

The V and J genes are TRBV6-5 and TRBJ1-2; the D gene is possibly TRBD1 (6 bases). CDR1 is MNHEY and CDR2 is SVGAGI in the germline V gene. CDR3 length equals 15 residues. The V end was cut by 2 bases, the J end by 2 bases, with 12 bases between. DNA of the CDR3: TGTGCCAGCAGTTACGTCAGGGGACAAAACTATGGCTACACCTTC. It encodes CASSYVRGQNYGYTF.

The chain recombines TRBV10-3 with TRBJ1-6; no definite D call. Trimming took off 2 bases at V and 9 bases at J, with 11 bases between the two ends. In germline, CDR1 is ENHRY, CDR2 SYGVKD. The CDR3 covers 14 residues. The DNA of the CDR3 is TGTGCCATCAGTGAGGCTAAGGAGGTTTCACCCCTCCACTTT. Its protein is CAISEAKEVSPLHF.

The genes are TRBV10-2 and TRBJ2-5; D perhaps matches TRBD2 (5 bases). The CDR3 is 14 amino acids. V dropped 3 bases and J dropped 5 bases, with 13 bases sitting between them. The V gene's germline CDR1 is WSHSY and CDR2 SAAADI. CDR3 protein: CASSDGSRRETQYF. CDR3 in DNA: TGCGCCAGCAGTGACGGTTCTAGGAGGGAGACCCAGTACTTC.

The chain has TRBV25-1 and TRBJ1-1; possibly TRBD1 for D (6 bases). The CDR3 extends over 14 amino acids. The V end was cut by 3 bases, the J end by 2 bases, with 10 bases between. In germline, CDR1 is MGHDK, CDR2 SYGVNS. As DNA, the CDR3 is TGTGCCAGCAGTGAGGGGGCTCGAAACACTGAAGCTTTCTTT. It translates to CASSEGARNTEAFF.

As concerns this clone: The junction departs from the called germline gene at one end, perhaps through a read error. The rearrangement links TRBV6-1 to TRBJ2-7, with D tentatively TRBD1 (6 bases). The CDR3 totals 13 residues. Per germline, CDR1 MNHNS and CDR2 SASEGT. The CDR3 loop reads CASSGPGQPQRDF. The CDR3 coding sequence is TGTGCCAGCAGTGGGCCGGGACAACCCCAACGGGACTTC.